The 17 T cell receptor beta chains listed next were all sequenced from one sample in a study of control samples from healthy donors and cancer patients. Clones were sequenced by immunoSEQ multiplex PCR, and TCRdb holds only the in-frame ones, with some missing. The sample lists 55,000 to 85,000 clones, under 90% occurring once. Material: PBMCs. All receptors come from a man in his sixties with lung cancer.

The CDR3 reads CASSLRPGWASEQYF. CDR3 sequence (DNA): TGTGCCAGCAGTTTACGGCCAGGGTGGGCGTCGGAACAGTACTTC. The chain is built from TRBV27 and TRBJ2-7, with a weak D call TRBD1 (5 bases). There are 15 residues in the CDR3. Trimming took off 2 bases at V and 10 bases at J, with 21 bases between the two ends. In germline, CDR1 is MNHEY, CDR2 SMNVEV (reference sequence).

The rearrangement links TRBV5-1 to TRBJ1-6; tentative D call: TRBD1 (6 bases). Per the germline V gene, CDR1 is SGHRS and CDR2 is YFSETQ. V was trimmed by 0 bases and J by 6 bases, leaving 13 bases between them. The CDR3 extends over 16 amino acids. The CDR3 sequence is CASSLGSGARNSPLHF. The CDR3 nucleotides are TGCGCCAGCAGCTTGGGTTCGGGGGCGCGTAATTCACCCCTCCACTTT.

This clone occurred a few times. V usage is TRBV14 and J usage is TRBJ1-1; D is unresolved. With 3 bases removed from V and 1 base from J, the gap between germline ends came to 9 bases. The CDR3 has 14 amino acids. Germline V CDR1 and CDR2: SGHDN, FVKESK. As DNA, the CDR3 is TGTGCCAGCAGCCATGGAGGGCCGAACACTGAAGCTTTCTTT. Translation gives CASSHGGPNTEAFF.

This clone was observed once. This CDR3 reads CASSYSGGNTGELFF. The CDR3, as DNA: TGTGCCAGCAGTTACTCCGGGGGAAACACCGGGGAGCTGTTTTTT. J is TRBJ2-2 and V is TRBV6-5, with a weak D call TRBD2 (6 bases). The CDR3 totals 15 residues. The germline V and J ends were trimmed by 0 bases and 2 bases, with 7 bases remaining between them. Germline-derived CDR1 and CDR2 are MNHEY and SVGAGI.

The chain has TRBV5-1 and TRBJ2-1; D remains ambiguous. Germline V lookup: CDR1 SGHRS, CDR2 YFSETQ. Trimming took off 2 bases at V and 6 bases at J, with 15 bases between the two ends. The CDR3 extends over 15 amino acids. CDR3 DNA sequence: TGCGCCAGCAGCTTTAGTACTGAGAGGACCAATGAGCAGTTCTTC. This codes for CASSFSTERTNEQFF.

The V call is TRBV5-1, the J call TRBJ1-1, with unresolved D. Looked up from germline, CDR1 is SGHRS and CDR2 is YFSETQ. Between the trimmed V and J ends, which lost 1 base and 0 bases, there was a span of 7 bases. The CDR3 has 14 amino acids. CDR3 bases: TGCGCCAGCAGCTTGTGGACCGTGAACACTGAAGCTTTCTTT. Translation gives CASSLWTVNTEAFF.

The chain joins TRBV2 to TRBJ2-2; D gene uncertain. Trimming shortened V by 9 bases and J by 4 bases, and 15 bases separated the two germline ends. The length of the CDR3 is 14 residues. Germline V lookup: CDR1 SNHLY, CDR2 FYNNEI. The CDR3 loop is CASTWTPGTGELFF. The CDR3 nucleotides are TGTGCCAGTACCTGGACCCCGGGCACCGGGGAGCTGTTTTTT. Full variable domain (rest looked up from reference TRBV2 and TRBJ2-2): EPEVTQTPSHQVTQMGQEVILRCVPISNHLYFYWYRQILGQKVEFLVSFYNNEISEKSEIFDDQFSVERPDGSNFTLKIRSTKLEDSAMYFCASTWTPGTGELFFGEGSRLTVL.

CDR3 region: CATSDAGTPPDNEQFF. DNA of the CDR3: TGTGCCACCAGTGATGCCGGGACACCGCCTGACAATGAGCAGTTCTTC. V usage is TRBV24-1 and J usage is TRBJ2-1, with D perhaps matching TRBD1 (6 bases). V lost 3 bases and J lost 5, with 16 bases in between. The germline V gene encodes CDR1 KGHDR and CDR2 SFDVKD. The CDR3 is made up of 16 amino acids.

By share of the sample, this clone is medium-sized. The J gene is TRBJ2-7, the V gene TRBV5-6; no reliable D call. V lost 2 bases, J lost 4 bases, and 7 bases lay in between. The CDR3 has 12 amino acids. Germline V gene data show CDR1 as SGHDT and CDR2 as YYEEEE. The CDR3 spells CASSFATYEQYV. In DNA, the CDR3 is TGTGCCAGCAGCTTTGCGACGTACGAGCAGTACGTC.

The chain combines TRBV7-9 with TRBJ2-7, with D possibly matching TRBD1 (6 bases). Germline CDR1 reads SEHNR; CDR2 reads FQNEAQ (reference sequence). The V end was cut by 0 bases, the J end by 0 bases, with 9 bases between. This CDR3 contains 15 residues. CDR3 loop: CASSLAGASSYEQYF. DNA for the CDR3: TGTGCCAGCAGCTTAGCGGGGGCTAGCTCCTACGAGCAGTACTTC.

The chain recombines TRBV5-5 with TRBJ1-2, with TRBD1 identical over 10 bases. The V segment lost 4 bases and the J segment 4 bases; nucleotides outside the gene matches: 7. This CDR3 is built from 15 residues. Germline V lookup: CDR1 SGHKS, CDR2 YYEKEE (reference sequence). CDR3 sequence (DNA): TGTGCCAGCAGCGCGGACAGGGGGGGCCTCTATGGCTACACCTTC. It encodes CASSADRGGLYGYTF.

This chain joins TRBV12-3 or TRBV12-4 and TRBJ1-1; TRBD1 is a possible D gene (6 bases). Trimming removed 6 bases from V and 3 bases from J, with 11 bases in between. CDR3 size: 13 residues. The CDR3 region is CASRGQPHTEAFF. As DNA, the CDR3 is TGTGCCAGCAGAGGACAGCCGCACACTGAAGCTTTCTTT.

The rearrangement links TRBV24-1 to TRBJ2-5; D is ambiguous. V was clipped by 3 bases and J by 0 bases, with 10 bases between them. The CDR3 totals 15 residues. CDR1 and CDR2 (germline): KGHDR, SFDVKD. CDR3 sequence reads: CATSDNTFYQETQYF. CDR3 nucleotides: TGTGCCACCAGTGATAACACGTTTTACCAAGAGACCCAGTACTTC.

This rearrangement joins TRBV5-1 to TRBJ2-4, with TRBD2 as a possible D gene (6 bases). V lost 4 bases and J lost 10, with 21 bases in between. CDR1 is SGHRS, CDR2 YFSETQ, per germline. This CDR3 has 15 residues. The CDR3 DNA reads TGCGCCAGCAGCCCGGCCGGGGAAAAGGGGACTATTCAGTACTTC. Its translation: CASSPAGEKGTIQYF.

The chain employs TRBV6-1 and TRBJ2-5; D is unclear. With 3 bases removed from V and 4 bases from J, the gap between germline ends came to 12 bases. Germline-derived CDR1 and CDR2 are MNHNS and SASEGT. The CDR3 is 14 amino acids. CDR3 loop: CASSDSQVRETQYF. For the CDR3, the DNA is TGTGCCAGCAGTGACAGTCAGGTTCGAGAGACCCAGTACTTC.

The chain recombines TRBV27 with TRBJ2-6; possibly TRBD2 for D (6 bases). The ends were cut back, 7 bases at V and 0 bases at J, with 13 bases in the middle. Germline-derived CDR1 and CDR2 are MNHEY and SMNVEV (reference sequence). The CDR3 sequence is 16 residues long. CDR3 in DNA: TGTGCCAGCATGGACGGGGGATCCTCTGGGGCCAACGTCCTGACTTTC. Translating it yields CASMDGGSSGANVLTF.

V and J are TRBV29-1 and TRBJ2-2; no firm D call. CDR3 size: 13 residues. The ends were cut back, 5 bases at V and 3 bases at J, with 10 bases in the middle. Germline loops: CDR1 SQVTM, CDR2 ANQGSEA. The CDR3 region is CSVLFPDTGELFF. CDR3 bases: TGCAGCGTTCTCTTTCCCGACACCGGGGAGCTGTTTTTT.